This T cell receptor beta chain comes out of a study of Tregs in tolerant kidney transplant recipients (dated by TCRdb to between 2019 and 2020). Study-wide context: Related donors were used in the transplants with nonmyeloablative bone marrow transplantation, and mixed chimerism was transient in the human trials. TCRbeta sequencing was used in the study to identify donor-specific regulatory T cells before combined kidney and bone marrow transplantation, and the identified cells were then tracked after transplant. Study-level results and caveats: The study was limited by small patient numbers, and the findings need validation in larger populations and under other immunosuppression protocols. Although technical replication error seemed to be minimal, the question of biological reproducibility was not addressed directly. For some patients, the PCR primers changed as time went on, which meant samples from those patients could not be compared with one another at the nucleotide level. Donor-specific Treg expansion was found to exceed global Treg expansion in tolerant patients, suggesting antigen-driven rather than nonspecific expansion. Expanding Tregs with activated donor B cells appeared to identify the most biologically relevant and donor-specific TCRbeta repertoire.

V and J are truncated by 5 bases and 3 bases respectively, leaving an intervening sequence of 19 bases. Including cysteine and phenylalanine, the CDR3 has 16 amino acids. Only the CDR3 region is kept as DNA, spanning 48 bases read in frame from base 1. The germline V gene provides CDR1 SGHTA and CDR2 FQGNSA. The count of this clone is one. Its antigen remains unidentified. No clone much larger than this one lies a single base away; base qualities are absent. Genomic DNA was extracted from sorted cells with the QIAGEN DNeasy Blood and Tissue Kit for TCRbeta CDR3 sequencing. High-throughput TCRbeta CDR3 sequencing, including PCR amplification with bias correction and internal controls, was performed commercially through immunoSEQ. The authors processed their data as follows. A unique productive TCRbeta sequence was defined by the CDR3 nucleotide sequence when primers matched, and otherwise by the CDR3 amino acid sequence together with the Vbeta and Jbeta genes. To correct for sorting error, sequences found in more than one sorted population at a frequency ratio of 2:1 or less were discarded, and the remaining shared sequences were assigned to the population with the higher frequency. A sequence was defined as donor-reactive if the sequence was expanded at least 5-fold in CFSE-low cells compared with unstimulated cells and had a frequency of at least 0.01% in CFSE-low cells. Repertoire divergence was quantified by Jensen-Shannon divergence using the top 100 TCRbeta sequences ranked by frequency. For samples with multiple sequencing runs, sorting error was corrected separately for each run before the runs were pooled. TCRdb obtained this table from immuneACCESS and retained in-frame rearrangements with V and J assigned. These tables miss some clones; where compared with another copy, unresolved V genes account for less than half of the shortfall, and the remainder is unexplained. V and J calls and clone size follow that table, whereas D and trimming were derived from the DNA. The sample includes about 83,000 clones, with 95% to 98% observed a single time. Jointly, the top ten make up about 0.61% of the sample.

What the time point label conveys for this sample: blood sample drawn before combined kidney and bone marrow transplant. Unstimulated Tregs (CD4+CD25+CD127-), CD4+ non-Tregs (CD4+CD25-), CD4 and CD8 cells were FACS-sorted from thawed PBMCs. Patients were several combined kidney and bone marrow transplant recipients from the ITN036ST trial, and only these trial subjects had samples available. Healthy control blood was processed to PBMCs by Ficoll density gradient and cryopreserved, and patient PBMCs were collected before and after transplant. The chain joins TRBV7-2 to TRBJ1-1; possibly the D gene is TRBD1, per 6 matching bases. The receptor's source is a human donor who received a combined kidney and bone marrow transplant. Sequences were derived from CD4+ T cells from blood, sampled before the transplant. The CDR3 protein is CASSAPGAGTHTEAFF. The DNA reads as follows: TGTGCCAGCAGCGCGCCAGGGGCAGGGACCCACACTGAAGCTTTCTTT. The variable domain in full, with residues beyond the CDR3 obtained from the reference TRBV7-2 and TRBJ1-1 genes, is GAGVSQSPSNKVTEKGKDVELRCDPISGHTALYWYRQSLGQGLEFLIYFQGNSAPDKSGLPSDRFSAERTGGSVSTLTIQRTQQEDSAVYLCASSAPGAGTHTEAFFGQGTRLTVV.